This passage covers 14 T cell receptor beta chains from one sample sequenced in a study of human T cells and chemical hapten exposure. TCRdb independently ran MiXCR on the RACE reads; one entry per CDR3 protein. The sample carries fewer than 150,000 distinct CDR3 sequences, 10% to 15% recorded once. Time point: patch test 2, 6 weeks after DPC sensitization. The sample's treatment: therapeutic diphenylcyclopropenone sensitization with weekly scalp DPC. This material consisted of whole blood, taken in connection with sensitization to the hapten diphenylcyclopropenone (DPC). All receptors come from a woman aged 50 to 65 with alopecia areata. Some clones in this sample may be carry-over from other donors' samples.

This clonotype was seen a few times. This chain joins TRBV30 and TRBJ1-6; the match to TRBD1 covers 12 bases. The length of the CDR3 is 17 residues. Trimming removed 2 bases from V and 9 bases from J; junction bases left unmatched: 11. Looked up from germline, CDR1 is GTSNPN and CDR2 is SVGIG (reference sequence). CDR3 nucleotide sequence: TGTGCCTGGAGTATTCGAGGGACAGGGGGCTTCTCTTCACCCCTCCACTTT. Amino acid sequence: CAWSIRGTGGFSSPLHF.

This clonotype was seen a handful of times. The chain joins TRBV19 to TRBJ2-2; D uncertain. V dropped 3 bases and J dropped 2 bases, with 10 bases sitting between them. The CDR3 runs to 15 residues. Germline lookup yields CDR1 LNHDA and CDR2 SQIVND (reference sequence). CDR3 protein: CASSIDLTNTGELFF. The DNA of the CDR3 is TGTGCCAGTAGTATCGACCTGACCAACACCGGGGAGCTGTTTTTT.

This clonotype was observed a handful of times. J is TRBJ2-5 and V is TRBV3-1, with 11 positions matching TRBD2. The CDR3 runs to 16 residues. Germline assignment: CDR1 LGHDT and CDR2 YNNKEL (reference sequence). The ends lost 4 bases at V and 3 bases at J; junction bases unmatched: 7. The CDR3 is CASSPGSSGGKETQYF. Here the CDR3 DNA reads TGTGCCAGCAGCCCGGGGTCTAGCGGGGGGAAAGAGACCCAGTACTTC.

This clonotype occurred a few times. The genes are TRBV19 and TRBJ1-2; TRBD1 might be the D (5 bases). The V gene's germline CDR1 is LNHDA and CDR2 SQIVND (reference sequence). The V and J ends lost 0 bases and 0 bases respectively, with 11 bases between them. The CDR3 is 16 residues long. CDR3 nucleotides: TGTGCCAGTAGTATAGAGGGCAGGGAAGCTAACTATGGCTACACCTTC. Protein sequence: CASSIEGREANYGYTF.

This clonotype was picked up many times. The gene calls are TRBV7-2 and TRBJ1-4; 9 bases match TRBD1. Germline trimming cut 0 bases from V and 5 bases from J; bases unmatched to any gene: 4. The CDR3 length is 16 residues. Germline CDR1 SGHTA, CDR2 FQGNSA. CDR3 sequence: CASSLARGTGNEKLFF. The CDR3 DNA is TGTGCCAGCAGCTTAGCGCGAGGGACAGGGAATGAAAAACTGTTTTTT. The full variable domain, with the rest looked up from reference TRBV7-2 and TRBJ1-4, is GAGVSQSPSNKVTEKGKDVELRCDPISGHTALYWYRQSLGQGLEFLIYFQGNSAPDKSGLPSDRFSAERTGGSVSTLTIQRTQQEDSAVYLCASSLARGTGNEKLFFGSGTQLSVL.

The table lists this clonotype with many counts. The chain carries TRBV7-8 and TRBJ1-5; D gene ambiguous. Germline V gene data show CDR1 as SGHVS and CDR2 as FQNEAQ. V shed 1 base and J shed 7 bases, with 8 bases lying between them. The CDR3 consists of 13 residues. The CDR3 sequence: CASSLVGLQPQHF. The CDR3 DNA sequence: TGTGCCAGCAGCTTAGTAGGGCTACAGCCCCAGCATTTT.

In its sample, this clonotype was seen many times. The V call is TRBV6-4, the J call TRBJ1-2; no clear D gene. The V gene's germline CDR1 is MRHNA and CDR2 SNTAGT. This CDR3 region has 14 residues. V was shortened by 6 bases and J by 1 base, with 12 bases between the two germline ends. The DNA of the CDR3 is TGTGCCAGCAGATTAGGGCCCAATAACTATGGCTACACCTTC. Protein product: CASRLGPNNYGYTF.

This clonotype has a count of ten or more. The CDR3 protein is CAISPGTPFEQYF. The DNA for the CDR3 is TGTGCCATCAGTCCCGGGACTCCCTTCGAGCAGTACTTC. The chain couples TRBV10-3 to TRBJ2-7; TRBD2 might be the D (6 bases). This CDR3 contains 13 residues. Trimming stripped 5 bases from V and 6 bases from J, with 14 bases between. Germline loops: CDR1 ENHRY, CDR2 SYGVKD.

V gene TRBV28 combines with J gene TRBJ1-5, with a tentative D call TRBD1 (6 bases). V was shortened by 3 bases and J by 0 bases, with 12 bases between the two germline ends. There are 16 residues in the CDR3. Germline lookup yields CDR1 MDHEN and CDR2 SYDVKM. CDR3 nucleotides: TGTGCCAGCAGTTTTGGGGGGCGTTATAGCAATCAGCCCCAGCATTTT. Its protein is CASSFGGRYSNQPQHF. Complete variable domain (other parts from reference TRBV28 and TRBJ1-5): DVKVTQSSRYLVKRTGEKVFLECVQDMDHENMFWYRQDPGLGLRLIYFSYDVKMKEKGDIPEGYSVSREKKERFSLILESASTNQTSMYLCASSFGGRYSNQPQHFGDGTRLSIL.

This clonotype was seen repeatedly, ten times or more. The V call is TRBV11-3, the J call TRBJ2-5; D gene ambiguous. V lost 1 base to trimming and J lost 5 bases, with 17 bases between them. The CDR3 totals 16 residues. The germline CDR1 and CDR2 sequences are SGHNT and YENEEA. The CDR3 is CASSLGLAVSEETQYF. The CDR3 coding sequence is TGTGCCAGCAGCTTAGGACTGGCCGTCTCAGAGGAGACCCAGTACTTC.

The chain recombines TRBV6-1 with TRBJ2-3; D may be TRBD2 (6 bases). V gave up 2 bases and J gave up 6 bases, with 18 bases separating them. This CDR3 has 16 residues. Germline-derived CDR1 and CDR2 are MNHNS and SASEGT. This CDR3 reads CASSEITWEEEDTQYF. The CDR3, as DNA: TGTGCCAGCAGTGAAATTACGTGGGAGGAGGAGGATACGCAGTATTTT.

This chain connects TRBV2 to TRBJ2-3; 11 bases are shared with TRBD1. The length of the CDR3 is 15 residues. Trimming at V came to 5 bases and at J to 3 bases, leaving 4 bases not matched to a gene. The germline CDR1 and CDR2 sequences are SNHLY and FYNNEI. CDR3 protein: CASSPDRGRTDTQYF. CDR3 nucleotides: TGTGCCAGCAGTCCGGACAGGGGGCGAACAGATACGCAGTATTTT.

In DNA form, the CDR3 reads TGTGCCAGCAGCTTGGTAGGCCGCAATCAGCCCCAGCATTTT. Amino acids: CASSLVGRNQPQHF. V gene TRBV5-6 combines with J gene TRBJ1-5; D unclear. V was trimmed by 0 bases and J by 2 bases, leaving 6 bases between them. CDR3 length: 14 amino acids. Looked up from germline, CDR1 is SGHDT and CDR2 is YYEEEE.

This clonotype appeared a few times. The chain recombines TRBV2 with TRBJ2-3; D call uncertain. V was clipped by 8 bases and J by 5 bases, with 5 bases between them. Germline CDR1 reads SNHLY; CDR2 reads FYNNEI. CDR3 length equals 10 residues. CDR3 loop: CASGLDTQYF. CDR3 coding DNA: TGTGCCAGCGGGCTAGATACGCAGTATTTT.